This is a list of T cell receptor beta chains from one sample in a study of blood T cell repertoires in COVID-19. This table comes from immunoSEQ multiplex PCR, and its TCRdb copy is limited to in-frame clones, with some not included. Of 75,000 to 95,000 clones in the sample, approximately 85% are singletons; the top ten hold approximately 5%. Sequencing input: peripheral blood. All receptors derive from an elderly woman with active or convalescent COVID-19. Both conserved end residues are part of each CDR3. Fields, in order: clone size, J gene, V gene, D gene, CDR3 DNA, CDR3 protein. A D gene is named only where the DNA matches it firmly. Size tells how often a clone was seen (once, few, many) or the class of an expanded clone, and some rows leave it out.

once | TRBJ2-2 | TRBV19 | - | TGTGCCAGTAGTCTAACGACGGGTTTCGCGAACACCGGGGAGCTGTTTTTT | CASSLTTGFANTGELFF
once | TRBJ1-2 | TRBV7-2 | TRBD1 | TGTGCCAGCAGCTCCCGGGACAGGGGGAGGCGGGACTATGGCTACACCTTC | CASSSRDRGRRDYGYTF
once | TRBJ2-3 | TRBV9 | TRBD1 | TGTGCCAGCAGCTTATGGACAGGTGTAACAGATACGCAGTATTTT | CASSLWTGVTDTQYF
- | TRBJ1-2 | TRBV7-9 | - | TGTGCCAGCAGCGTACAGGGATCAAGGGGCTACACCTTC | CASSVQGSRGYTF
- | TRBJ2-7 | TRBV27 | TRBD1 | TGTGCCAGCAGCCCCAGGGGGAAATCGAACGAGCAGTACTTC | CASSPRGKSNEQYF
- | TRBJ2-1 | TRBV28 | - | TGTGCCAGCAGTTTACGGGAGTACGAGCAGTTCTTC | CASSLREYEQFF
- | TRBJ2-3 | TRBV11-3 | - | TGTGCCAGCAGCTATCGGGGGACCACTAGCACGCAGTATTTT | CASSYRGTTSTQYF
- | TRBJ2-7 | TRBV28 | - | TGTGCCAGCAGATACCTAGCAGAGGCAGGTGAGCAGTACTTC | CASRYLAEAGEQYF
- | TRBJ2-7 | TRBV7-6 | TRBD2 | TGTGCCAGCAGCTTAGTTTCGGGAGGGGGAGAGCAGTACTTC | CASSLVSGGGEQYF
- | TRBJ1-5 | TRBV19 | - | TGTGCCAGTATCGCGACTATAGCCGTCGGTCAGCCCCAGCATTTT | CASIATIAVGQPQHF
- | TRBJ1-6 | TRBV5-8 | - | TGTGCCAGCACCCCGAGGACAGCAAATTCACCCCTCCACTTT | CASTPRTANSPLHF
once | TRBJ1-1 | TRBV11-2 | - | TGTGCCAGCAGCGGCAGGGGTGAGGCTTTCTTT | CASSGRGEAFF
- | TRBJ2-3 | TRBV5-8 | - | TGTGCCAGCAGCGGGACACTAGCAGATACGCAGTATTTT | CASSGTLADTQYF
- | TRBJ2-7 | TRBV7-8 | TRBD2 | TGTGCCAGCAGCTTCGGGACTAGCGTCGGCGAGCAGTACTTC | CASSFGTSVGEQYF
- | TRBJ2-1 | TRBV7-9 | - | TGTGCCAGCAGCTTACGGGACTCCTACAATGAGCAGTTCTTC | CASSLRDSYNEQFF
- | TRBJ2-1 | TRBV7-2 | TRBD2 | TGTGCCAGCAGACCCAGGACTAGCGGGTCCTACACTGAGCAGTTCTTC | CASRPRTSGSYTEQFF
- | TRBJ1-5 | TRBV28 | TRBD1 | TGTGCCAGCAGCCCCCTCCGGACAGGGGGAAATAGCAATCAGCCCCAGCATTTT | CASSPLRTGGNSNQPQHF
- | TRBJ2-5 | TRBV5-1 | TRBD2 | TGCGCCAGCAGCTTGGGGGTAGCGGGGGCCTACCAAGAGACCCAGTACTTC | CASSLGVAGAYQETQYF
- | TRBJ2-3 | TRBV4-3 | TRBD2 | TGCGCCAGCAGCCCGGGACTAGCGTTCACAGATACGCAGTATTTT | CASSPGLAFTDTQYF
many | TRBJ1-5 | TRBV15 | - | TGTGCCACCAGCGAGGACTATCAGCCCCAGCATTTT | CATSEDYQPQHF
- | TRBJ1-1 | TRBV21-1 | - | TGTGCCAGCAGCAAACTTGCCGGACAGGGCAGCATGAACACTGAAGCTTTCTTT | CASSKLAGQGSMNTEAFF
- | TRBJ2-7 | TRBV5-8 | - | TGTGCCAGCTCCGGGTGGTACTCCTACGAGCAGTACTTC | CASSGWYSYEQYF
- | TRBJ1-2 | TRBV11-2 | - | TGTGCCAGCAGCTTAGACCCAGGCAGGGGACATGGCTACACCTTC | CASSLDPGRGHGYTF
- | TRBJ2-5 | TRBV19 | TRBD2 | TGTGCCAGTAGTATGGGCGGGAGACGGCAAGAGACCCAGTACTTC | CASSMGGRRQETQYF
- | TRBJ1-1 | TRBV11-3 | - | TGTGCCAGCAGCTTAAAGGGGTACACTGAAGCTTTCTTT | CASSLKGYTEAFF
- | TRBJ2-7 | TRBV5-1 | - | TGCGCCAGCAGCCTGGAGTTGGGGGGGCAGGGCTACGAGCAGTACTTC | CASSLELGGQGYEQYF
once | TRBJ1-2 | TRBV7-2 | - | TGTGCCAGCAGCTTAGGTCCGACAGTAAACTATGGCTACACCTTC | CASSLGPTVNYGYTF
- | TRBJ1-2 | TRBV4-3 | - | TGCGCCAGCAGCCAGAGACTGAACTATGGCTACACCTTC | CASSQRLNYGYTF
- | TRBJ1-1 | TRBV27 | TRBD1 | TGTGCCAGCAGGGCCACACTACAGGGGAGGAACACTGAAGCTTTCTTT | CASRATLQGRNTEAFF
- | TRBJ2-5 | TRBV23-1 | TRBD2 | TGCGCCAGCAGTCAATCAGTCAATGGGGAGGGTTCCTTTGCAGTCTTGGAGACCCAGTACTTC | CASSQSVNGEGSFAVLETQYF
- | TRBJ1-2 | TRBV25-1 | TRBD1 | TGTGCCAGCAGTAAGGGACAGGACTATGGCTACACCTTC | CASSKGQDYGYTF
- | TRBJ1-1 | TRBV18 | - | TGTGCCAGCTCTCCCTTAGGCGGGCAGTTGAACACTGAAGCTTTCTTT | CASSPLGGQLNTEAFF
- | TRBJ2-5 | TRBV7-9 | - | TGTGCCAGCAGCTTATCCGGGACTGTGGAGACCCAGTACTTC | CASSLSGTVETQYF
- | TRBJ1-4 | TRBV6-1 | - | TGTGCCAGCAGCCCAGAGCGTACTATGACCAAACTGTTTTTT | CASSPERTMTKLFF
- | TRBJ2-7 | TRBV9 | TRBD2 | TGTGCCAGCAGCCTGGGACTAGCGGGAGGAGATCGGAAGCAGTACTTC | CASSLGLAGGDRKQYF
- | TRBJ2-6 | TRBV6-5 | - | TGTGCCAGCAGGTGGAGAGGCTCCGGGGCCAACGTCCTGACTTTC | CASRWRGSGANVLTF
- | TRBJ1-5 | TRBV28 | TRBD1 | TGTGCCAGCAGTTTGGGACAGATCAATCAGCCCCAGCATTTT | CASSLGQINQPQHF
- | TRBJ1-2 | TRBV7-2 | - | TGTGCCAGCAGCTTCTCGGTTGGTATGAGGGTCTATGGCTACACCTTC | CASSFSVGMRVYGYTF
- | TRBJ2-7 | TRBV7-2 | - | TGTGCCAGCTCACTAGTCTTCCCCTACGAGCAGTACTTC | CASSLVFPYEQYF
- | TRBJ2-3 | TRBV5-4 | - | TGTGCCAGCAGCTTGGATCCGGGGGCAGATACGCAGTATTTT | CASSLDPGADTQYF
- | TRBJ2-2 | TRBV4-3 | TRBD2 | TGCGCCAGCAGCCCCGGGACTACAAACACCGGGGAGCTGTTTTTT | CASSPGTTNTGELFF
- | TRBJ2-7 | TRBV28 | TRBD2 | TGTGCCAGCAGAACTCAAGGGCTAGCGGGAGGCCCCAGCTCCTACGAGCAGTACTTC | CASRTQGLAGGPSSYEQYF
- | TRBJ2-7 | TRBV19 | - | TGTGCCAGTACTTATAGGGCCGGGAGCTCCTACGAGCAGTACTTC | CASTYRAGSSYEQYF
- | TRBJ2-7 | TRBV7-7 | TRBD1 | TGTGCTAGCAGCCCGGACAGGGGGGGCGAGCAGTACTTC | CASSPDRGGEQYF
- | TRBJ2-5 | TRBV6-1 | TRBD1 | TGTGCCAGCAGTGAAGGGGACAGGGCTATAGAGACCCAGTACTTC | CASSEGDRAIETQYF
- | TRBJ1-2 | TRBV6-6 | TRBD1 | TGTGCCAGCAGTCCACAGGGGTCCCGGGTCTATGGCTACACCTTC | CASSPQGSRVYGYTF
- | TRBJ2-4 | TRBV2 | TRBD1 | TGTGCCAGCAGTCGAGGACAGGGGAGCGCCAAAAACATTCAGTACTTC | CASSRGQGSAKNIQYF
- | TRBJ2-2 | TRBV2 | TRBD2 | TGTGCCAGCAGTGTAGATAGCGGGAACCCAACGATCACCGGGGAGCTGTTTTTT | CASSVDSGNPTITGELFF
- | TRBJ2-1 | TRBV11-2 | TRBD2 | TGTGCCAGCAGCTCTAGCGGGGGGGCCTACAATGAGCAGTTCTTC | CASSSSGGAYNEQFF
- | TRBJ2-2 | TRBV27 | TRBD2 | TGTGCCAGCAGTTTGACTAGCGGGTTTATGTTGTACACCGGGGAGCTGTTTTTT | CASSLTSGFMLYTGELFF
- | TRBJ2-2 | TRBV19 | TRBD2 | TGTGCCAGTAGTATCGGTCTAGCGGAATACACCGGGGAGCTGTTTTTT | CASSIGLAEYTGELFF
- | TRBJ1-3 | TRBV12-3/TRBV12-4 | TRBD1 | TGTGCCAGCAGGCCAGGGGGTGGAAACACCATATATTTT | CASRPGGGNTIYF
few | TRBJ2-1 | TRBV19 | TRBD2 | TGTGCCAGTAGTAAGGGACTAGCGGGGTATCTCTCCTACAATGAGCAGTTCTTC | CASSKGLAGYLSYNEQFF
- | TRBJ2-2 | TRBV4-3 | - | TGCGCCAGCAGCCAAGTTCAGAGGGCCTGGAACACCGGGGAGCTGTTTTTT | CASSQVQRAWNTGELFF